Described below is a single T cell receptor beta chain sequence and its context. The antigen remains undetermined. Donors likely had unrecorded immune exposures despite being nominally healthy when sampled. These data are taken from a study of cytomegalovirus exposure and HLA in healthy donors. Study conclusions and caveats: Some V segments, TRBV6-2 and TRBV6-3 among them, were indistinguishable and were therefore excluded. Reportedly, HLA-A and HLA-B alleles of most subjects were accurately predicted from TCR beta. A cluster of highly shared sequence variants was likely a sequencing artifact.

The PCR contained 60 Vbeta and 13 Jbeta primers. Sequencing used immunoSEQ multiplex PCR; TCRdb keeps in-frame clones, though not all of them. The data contain about 110,000 clones, 55% to 85% of them singletons. CDR3 length equals 13 residues. J lost 8 bases, V lost 4 bases, and 5 bases had no gene match. Germline V gene sequence: CDR1 MDHEN, CDR2 SYDVKM. What was sequenced was PBMCs. The origin of this receptor is a man younger than 45 in good health and CMV-seronegative. The rearrangement joins TRBV28 to TRBJ1-2; 9 bases line up with TRBD1. The DNA of the CDR3 is TGTGCCAGCAGTTCAGGGACAGGGCAAGGCTACACCTTC. This gives the protein CASSSGTGQGYTF.